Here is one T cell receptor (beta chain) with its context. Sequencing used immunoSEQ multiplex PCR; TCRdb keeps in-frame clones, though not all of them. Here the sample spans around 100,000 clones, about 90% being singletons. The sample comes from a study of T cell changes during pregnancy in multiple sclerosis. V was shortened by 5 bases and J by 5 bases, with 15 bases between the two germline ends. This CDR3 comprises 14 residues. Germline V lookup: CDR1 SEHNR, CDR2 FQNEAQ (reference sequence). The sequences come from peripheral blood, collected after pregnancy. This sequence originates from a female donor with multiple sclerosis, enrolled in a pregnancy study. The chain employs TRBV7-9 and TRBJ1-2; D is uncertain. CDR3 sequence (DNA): TGTGCCAGCAGCAAGGAGTATCCGGATTATGGCTACACCTTC. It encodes CASSKEYPDYGYTF.